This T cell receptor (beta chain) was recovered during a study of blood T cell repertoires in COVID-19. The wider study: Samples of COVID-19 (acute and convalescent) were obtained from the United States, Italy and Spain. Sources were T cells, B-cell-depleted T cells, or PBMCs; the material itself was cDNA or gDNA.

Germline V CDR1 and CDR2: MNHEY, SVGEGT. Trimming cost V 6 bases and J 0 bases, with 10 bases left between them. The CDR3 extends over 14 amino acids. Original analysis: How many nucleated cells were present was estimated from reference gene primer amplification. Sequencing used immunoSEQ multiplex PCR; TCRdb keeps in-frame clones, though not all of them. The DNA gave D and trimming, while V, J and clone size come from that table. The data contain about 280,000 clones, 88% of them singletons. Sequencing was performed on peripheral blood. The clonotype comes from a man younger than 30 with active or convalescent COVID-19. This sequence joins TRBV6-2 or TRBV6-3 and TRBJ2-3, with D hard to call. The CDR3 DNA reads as TGTGCCAGCAGCCCATCCCCTAGCACAGATACGCAGTATTTT. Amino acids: CASSPSPSTDTQYF.